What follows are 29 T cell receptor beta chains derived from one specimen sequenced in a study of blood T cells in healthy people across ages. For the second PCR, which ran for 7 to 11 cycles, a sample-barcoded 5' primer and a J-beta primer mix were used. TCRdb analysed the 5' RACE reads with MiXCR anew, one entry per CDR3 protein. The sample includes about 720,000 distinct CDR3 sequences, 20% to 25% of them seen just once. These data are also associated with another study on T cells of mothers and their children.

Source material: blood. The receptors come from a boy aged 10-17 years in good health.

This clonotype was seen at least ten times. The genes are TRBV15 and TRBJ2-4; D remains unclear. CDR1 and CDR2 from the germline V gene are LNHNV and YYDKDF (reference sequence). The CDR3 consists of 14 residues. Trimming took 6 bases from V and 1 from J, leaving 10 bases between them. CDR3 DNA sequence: TGTGCCACCAGGGATGGTGGCGCCAAAAACATTCAGTACTTC. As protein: CATRDGGAKNIQYF.

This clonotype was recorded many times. The CDR3 here is CASSYSIQGADGYTF. The CDR3 nucleotides are TGTGCCAGCAGTTACTCGATACAGGGTGCGGATGGCTACACCTTC. The chain recombines TRBV6-5 with TRBJ1-2, with a tentative D call TRBD1 (6 bases). The CDR3 has 15 amino acids. Germline V gene sequence: CDR1 MNHEY, CDR2 SVGAGI. Between the trimmed V and J ends, which lost 0 bases and 6 bases, there was a span of 14 bases.

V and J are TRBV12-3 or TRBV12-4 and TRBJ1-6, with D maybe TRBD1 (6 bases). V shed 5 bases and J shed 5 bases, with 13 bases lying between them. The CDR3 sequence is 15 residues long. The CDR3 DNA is TGTGCCAGCAGTAAACAGGGTCTGGATAATTCACCCCTCCACTTT. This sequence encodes CASSKQGLDNSPLHF.

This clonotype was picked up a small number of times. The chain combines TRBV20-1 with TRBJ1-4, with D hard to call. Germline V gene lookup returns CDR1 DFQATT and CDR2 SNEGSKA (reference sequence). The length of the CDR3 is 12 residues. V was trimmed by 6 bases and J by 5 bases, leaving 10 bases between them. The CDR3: CSARAQNEKLFF. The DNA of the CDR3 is TGCAGTGCCCGAGCCCAGAATGAAAAACTGTTTTTT.

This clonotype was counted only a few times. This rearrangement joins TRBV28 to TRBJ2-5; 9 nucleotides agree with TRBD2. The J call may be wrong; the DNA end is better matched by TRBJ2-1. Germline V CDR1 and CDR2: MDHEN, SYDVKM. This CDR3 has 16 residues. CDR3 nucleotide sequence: TGTGCCAGCAGAACGGCGGCGGGGGGGCGCTACAATGAGCAGTTCTTC. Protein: CASRTAAGGRYNEQFF.

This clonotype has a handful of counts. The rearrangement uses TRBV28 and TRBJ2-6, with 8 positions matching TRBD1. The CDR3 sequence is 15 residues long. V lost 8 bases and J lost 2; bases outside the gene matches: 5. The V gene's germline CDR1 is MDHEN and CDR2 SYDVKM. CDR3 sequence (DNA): TGTGCCAGCCTACCAGGGGGCGCTGGGGCCAACGTCCTGACTTTC. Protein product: CASLPGGAGANVLTF.

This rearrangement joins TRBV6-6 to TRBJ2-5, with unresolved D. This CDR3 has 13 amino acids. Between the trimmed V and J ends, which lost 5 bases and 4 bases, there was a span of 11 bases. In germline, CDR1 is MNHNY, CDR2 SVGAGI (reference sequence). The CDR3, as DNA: TGTGCCAGCAGTCCTGACCCAGCAGAGACCCAGTACTTC. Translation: CASSPDPAETQYF.

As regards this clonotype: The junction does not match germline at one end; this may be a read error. CDR3 residues: CSALSESYNGQFF. The CDR3 nucleotides are TGCAGTGCGCTTAGCGAATCCTACAATGGGCAGTTCTTC. The genes are TRBV20-1 and TRBJ2-1, with a weak D call TRBD2 (5 bases). CDR3 length equals 13 residues. Germline-derived CDR1 and CDR2 are DFQATT and SNEGSKA (reference sequence).

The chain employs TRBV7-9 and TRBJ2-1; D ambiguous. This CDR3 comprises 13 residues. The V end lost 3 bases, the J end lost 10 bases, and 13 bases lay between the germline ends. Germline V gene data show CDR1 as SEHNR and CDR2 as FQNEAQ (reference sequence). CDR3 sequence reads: CASSFVGGREQFF. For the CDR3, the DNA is TGTGCCAGCAGCTTCGTTGGCGGTCGCGAGCAGTTCTTC.

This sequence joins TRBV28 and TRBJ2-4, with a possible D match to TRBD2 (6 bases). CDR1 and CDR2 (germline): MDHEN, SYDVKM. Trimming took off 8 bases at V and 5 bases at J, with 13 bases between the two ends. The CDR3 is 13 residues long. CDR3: CASPMGGENIQYF. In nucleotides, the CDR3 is TGTGCCAGCCCAATGGGGGGAGAAAACATTCAGTACTTC.

The CDR3 DNA reads TGTGCCAGCAGTTTAGAGGAGGACCGGCAGTACTTC. Encoded protein: CASSLEEDRQYF. The rearrangement joins TRBV12-3 or TRBV12-4 to TRBJ2-1; possible D gene TRBD2, 5 bases. The J call could be wrong; TRBJ2-7 is a better fit for the DNA end. CDR3 length equals 12 residues.

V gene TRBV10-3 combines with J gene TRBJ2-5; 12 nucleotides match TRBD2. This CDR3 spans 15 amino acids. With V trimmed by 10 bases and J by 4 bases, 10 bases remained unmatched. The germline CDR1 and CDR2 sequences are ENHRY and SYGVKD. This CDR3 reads CASRSSGGAGETQYF. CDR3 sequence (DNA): TGTGCCAGCAGATCTAGCGGGGGGGCAGGAGAGACCCAGTACTTC.

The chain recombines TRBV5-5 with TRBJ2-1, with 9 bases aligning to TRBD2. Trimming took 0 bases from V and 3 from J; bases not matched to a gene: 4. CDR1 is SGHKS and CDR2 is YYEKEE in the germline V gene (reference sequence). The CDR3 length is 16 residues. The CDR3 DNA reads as TGTGCCAGCAGCTTGGTTGCTAGCGGGGACTACAATGAGCAGTTCTTC. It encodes CASSLVASGDYNEQFF.

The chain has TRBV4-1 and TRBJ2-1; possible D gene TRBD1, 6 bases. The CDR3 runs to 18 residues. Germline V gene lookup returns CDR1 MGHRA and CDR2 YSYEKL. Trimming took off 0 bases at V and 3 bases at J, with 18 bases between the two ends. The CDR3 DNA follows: TGCGCCAGCAGCCAAGATGTCCAGGGGATAACGTTCTACAATGAGCAGTTCTTC. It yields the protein CASSQDVQGITFYNEQFF.

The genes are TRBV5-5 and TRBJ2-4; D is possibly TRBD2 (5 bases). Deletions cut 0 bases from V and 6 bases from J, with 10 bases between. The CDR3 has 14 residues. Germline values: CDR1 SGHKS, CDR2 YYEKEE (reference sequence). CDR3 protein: CASSLVTRGNIQYF. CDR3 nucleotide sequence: TGTGCCAGCAGCTTGGTGACTCGGGGAAACATTCAGTACTTC.

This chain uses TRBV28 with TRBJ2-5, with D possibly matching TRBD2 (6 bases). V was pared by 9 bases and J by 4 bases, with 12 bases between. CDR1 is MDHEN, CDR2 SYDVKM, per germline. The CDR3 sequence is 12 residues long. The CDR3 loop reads CASLSGRETQYF. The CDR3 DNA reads TGTGCCAGTTTATCCGGGAGAGAGACCCAGTACTTC.

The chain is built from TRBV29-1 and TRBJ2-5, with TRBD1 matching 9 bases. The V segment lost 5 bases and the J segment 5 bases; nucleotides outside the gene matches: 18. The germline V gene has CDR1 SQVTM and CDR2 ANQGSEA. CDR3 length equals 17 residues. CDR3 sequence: CSVLFGGLQGAGETQYF. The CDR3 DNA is TGCAGCGTTCTCTTCGGGGGTTTACAGGGGGCAGGGGAGACCCAGTACTTC.

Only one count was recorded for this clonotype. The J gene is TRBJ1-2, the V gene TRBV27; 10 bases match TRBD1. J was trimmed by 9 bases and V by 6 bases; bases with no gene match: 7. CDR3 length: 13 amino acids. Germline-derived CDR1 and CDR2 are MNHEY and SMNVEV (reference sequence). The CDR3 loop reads CASRLRDRGSYTF. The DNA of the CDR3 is TGTGCCAGCAGGCTCCGGGACAGGGGTAGCTACACCTTC.

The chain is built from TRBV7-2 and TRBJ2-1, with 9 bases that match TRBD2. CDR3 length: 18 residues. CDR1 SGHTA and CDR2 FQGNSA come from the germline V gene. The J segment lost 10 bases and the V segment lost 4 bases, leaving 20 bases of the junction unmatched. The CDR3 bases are TGTGCCAGCAGCTATAGCTCGTCAGCGGGAGGTACCGGCGGCGAGCAGTTCTTC. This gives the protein CASSYSSSAGGTGGEQFF. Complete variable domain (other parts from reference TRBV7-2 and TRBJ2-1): GAGVSQSPSNKVTEKGKDVELRCDPISGHTALYWYRQSLGQGLEFLIYFQGNSAPDKSGLPSDRFSAERTGGSVSTLTIQRTQQEDSAVYLCASSYSSSAGGTGGEQFFGPGTRLTVL.

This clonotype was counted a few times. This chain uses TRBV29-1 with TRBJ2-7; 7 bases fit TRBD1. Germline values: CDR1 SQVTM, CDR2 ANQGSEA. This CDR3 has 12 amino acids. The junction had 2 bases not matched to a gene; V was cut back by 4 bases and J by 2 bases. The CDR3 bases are TGCAGCGTTGGGACAGGACCCTACGAGCAGTACTTC. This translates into CSVGTGPYEQYF.

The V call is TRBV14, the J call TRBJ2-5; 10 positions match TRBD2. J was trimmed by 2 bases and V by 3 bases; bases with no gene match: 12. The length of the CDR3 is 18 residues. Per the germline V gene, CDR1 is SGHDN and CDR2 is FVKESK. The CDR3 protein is CASSHVNPGLAKQETQYF. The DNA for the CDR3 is TGTGCCAGCAGCCATGTCAACCCGGGACTAGCGAAGCAAGAGACCCAGTACTTC. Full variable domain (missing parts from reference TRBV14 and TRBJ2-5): EAGVTQFPSHSVIEKGQTVTLRCDPISGHDNLYWYRRVMGKEIKFLLHFVKESKQDESGMPNNRFLAERTGGTYSTLKVQPAELEDSGVYFCASSHVNPGLAKQETQYFGPGTRLLVL.

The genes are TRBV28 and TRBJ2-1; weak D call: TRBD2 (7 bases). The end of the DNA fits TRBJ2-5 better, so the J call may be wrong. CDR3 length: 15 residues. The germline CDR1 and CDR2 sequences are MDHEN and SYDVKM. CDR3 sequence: CASSPTGGGGETQYF. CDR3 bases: TGTGCCAGCAGTCCTACAGGAGGGGGGGGCGAGACCCAGTACTTC.

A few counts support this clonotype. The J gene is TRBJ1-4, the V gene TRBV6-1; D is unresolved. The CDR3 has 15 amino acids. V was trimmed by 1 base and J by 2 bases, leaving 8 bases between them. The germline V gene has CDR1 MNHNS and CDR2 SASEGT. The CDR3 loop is CASSEVLATNEKLFF. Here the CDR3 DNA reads TGTGCCAGCAGTGAAGTGTTAGCGACTAATGAAAAACTGTTTTTT.

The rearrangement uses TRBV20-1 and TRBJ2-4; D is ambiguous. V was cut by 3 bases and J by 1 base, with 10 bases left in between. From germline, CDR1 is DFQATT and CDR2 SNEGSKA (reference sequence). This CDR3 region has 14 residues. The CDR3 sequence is CSASDAVAKNIQYF. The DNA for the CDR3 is TGCAGTGCTAGTGATGCGGTGGCCAAAAACATTCAGTACTTC.

The CDR3 region is CASSFVGSGSRTYNEQFF. In DNA form, the CDR3 reads TGTGCCAGCAGCTTTGTGGGAAGCGGGAGCCGCACCTACAATGAGCAGTTCTTC. The rearrangement joins TRBV5-5 to TRBJ2-1; the match to TRBD2 covers 8 bases. CDR3 size: 18 residues. With V trimmed by 2 bases and J by 2 bases, 12 bases remained unmatched. Germline lookup yields CDR1 SGHKS and CDR2 YYEKEE (reference sequence).

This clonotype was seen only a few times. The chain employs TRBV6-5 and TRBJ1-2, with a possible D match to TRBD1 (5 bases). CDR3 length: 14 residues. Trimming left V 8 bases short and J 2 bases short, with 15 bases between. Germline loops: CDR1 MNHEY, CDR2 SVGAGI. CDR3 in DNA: TGTGCCAGCTCTATTGGGGGAGCGAACTATGGCTACACCTTC. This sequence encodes CASSIGGANYGYTF.

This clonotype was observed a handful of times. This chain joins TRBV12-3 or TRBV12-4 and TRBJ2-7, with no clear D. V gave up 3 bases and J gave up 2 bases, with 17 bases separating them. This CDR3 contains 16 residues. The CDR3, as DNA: TGTGCCAGCAGTTTTGATAACTTCCAGGACCCCTACGAGCAGTACTTC. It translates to CASSFDNFQDPYEQYF.

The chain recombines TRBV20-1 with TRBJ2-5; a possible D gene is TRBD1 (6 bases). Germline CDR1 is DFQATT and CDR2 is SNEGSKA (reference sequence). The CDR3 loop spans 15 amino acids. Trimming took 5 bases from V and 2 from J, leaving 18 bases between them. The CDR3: CSAGPGQGLQETQYF. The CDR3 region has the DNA TGCAGTGCTGGACCGGGACAAGGCCTACAAGAGACCCAGTACTTC.

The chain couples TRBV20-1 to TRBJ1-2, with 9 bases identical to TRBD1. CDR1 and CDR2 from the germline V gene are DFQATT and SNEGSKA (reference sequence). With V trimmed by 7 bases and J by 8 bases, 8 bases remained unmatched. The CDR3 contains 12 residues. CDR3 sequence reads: CSGDRGSDGYTF. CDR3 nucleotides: TGCAGTGGTGACAGGGGGTCAGACGGCTACACCTTC.